The next 28 T cell receptor beta chains were all read from a single sample in a study of T cell clonality in common variable immunodeficiency. Only in-frame clones appear in the TCRdb table, and some are missing; sequencing was by immunoSEQ multiplex PCR. There are some 60,000 clones in the sample, none observed a single time. Input material: peripheral blood mononuclear cells. These receptors originate from a person between 18 and 75 years old in good health.

This clone appeared a few times. The observed sequence ends 3 residues before the CDR3 terminus, with the missing tail filled in from the germline J gene. The chain links TRBV18 to TRBJ2-3, with TRBD2 identical over 7 bases. Germline CDR1 reads KGHSH; CDR2 reads LQKENI. The CDR3 consists of 14 residues. After removal of 4 bases from V and 4 bases from J, the junction contained 5 bases not matched to a gene. The CDR3 DNA, read in part, is TGTGCCAGCTCACGGGCGGGAGTGGCAGATACG. Translated, it gives CASSRAGVADT. The full CDR3 protein reads CASSRAGVADTQYF.

This clone came up many times. The read falls 3 residues short of the CDR3 end, and the missing part is taken from the germline J gene. V gene TRBV6-2 or TRBV6-3 combines with J gene TRBJ2-7; 9 bases align to TRBD2. The germline V gene encodes CDR1 MNHEY and CDR2 SVGEGT. The V segment lost 7 bases and the J segment 3 bases; nucleotides outside the gene matches: 10. The CDR3 contains 15 residues. CDR3 sequence reads: CASKVSSGSFYEQYF. The CDR3 DNA, read in part, is TGTGCCAGCAAGGTTAGTAGCGGGAGTTTCTACGAG.

This clone has a count of ten or more. At one boundary the junction diverges from the germline segment, which might be a read error. The CDR3 end lies 3 residues beyond the end of the read and is filled in from the germline J gene. V and J are TRBV7-7 and TRBJ2-7, with 11 bases that match TRBD2. Germline V CDR1 and CDR2: SSHAT, FNYEAQ (reference sequence). The CDR3 sequence is 17 residues long. The CDR3 loop reads CASSLEEPTSGTYEQYF. The part of the CDR3 DNA that was read is TGTGCTAGCAGCTTAGAAGAACCGACTAGCGGGACCTACGAG.

This clone was detected many times. The read comes to an end 3 residues before the CDR3 does, leaving the germline J gene to fill in the end. V is TRBV2 and J is TRBJ1-1, with D perhaps matching TRBD1 (6 bases). V lost 3 bases and J lost 3, with 11 bases in between. Germline lookup yields CDR1 SNHLY and CDR2 FYNNEI. This CDR3 has 14 amino acids. CDR3 in amino acids: CASSDVGGHTEAFF. Incomplete CDR3 DNA: TGTGCCAGCAGTGACGTCGGGGGGCACACTGAA.

This clone was seen repeatedly, ten times or more. The read stops 3 residues short of the end of the CDR3; the missing end is completed from the germline J gene. This chain joins TRBV6-4 and TRBJ2-6; 8 nucleotides align to TRBD2. The trim removed 0 bases at V and 2 bases at J, leaving 0 bases unmatched. This CDR3 contains 16 residues. CDR1 and CDR2 from the germline V gene are MRHNA and SNTAGT. The sequenced part of the CDR3 DNA is TGTGCCAGCAGTGACTCAGCGGGAGCTGGGGCCAACGTC. This translates into CASSDSAGAGANV. The entire CDR3 reads CASSDSAGAGANVLTF.

Remarks on this clone: The read is 3 residues too short to cover the CDR3 end, so that end is filled in from the germline J gene. V usage is TRBV5-1 and J usage is TRBJ1-1, with 10 bases fitting TRBD1. Germline lookup yields CDR1 SGHRS and CDR2 YFSETQ. V gave up 4 bases and J gave up 6 bases; unmatched junction bases: 6. This CDR3 contains 14 residues. The CDR3 is CASSAGTGVAEAFF. The sequenced part of the CDR3 DNA is TGCGCCAGCAGCGCTGGGACAGGGGTCGCTGAA. Together with reference TRBV5-1 and TRBJ1-1, the CDR3 gives the full variable domain: KAGVTQTPRYLIKTRGQQVTLSCSPISGHRSVSWYQQTPGQGLQFLFEYFSETQRNKGNFPGRFSGRQFSNSRSEMNVSTLELGDSALYLCASSAGTGVAEAFFGQGTRLTVV.

This clone was found many times. Read data end 3 residues before the CDR3 end; the end is taken from the germline J gene. The rearrangement joins TRBV4-2 to TRBJ1-4; 7 bases align to TRBD1. CDR3 length: 15 amino acids. In germline, CDR1 is LGHNA, CDR2 YNFKEQ. After removal of 5 bases from V and 6 bases from J, the junction contained 9 bases not matched to a gene. CDR3 loop: CASSLIDRDHEKLFF. The covered CDR3 bases are TGTGCCAGCAGCTTAATAGACAGGGACCATGAAAAA.

This clone was recorded many times. The CDR3 goes on 3 residues after the read ends, and that part is filled in from the germline J gene. V gene TRBV20-1 combines with J gene TRBJ2-5; a possible D gene is TRBD2 (5 bases). Germline assignment: CDR1 DFQATT and CDR2 SNEGSKA (reference sequence). V lost 1 base and J lost 3, with 9 bases in between. CDR3 length equals 13 residues. CDR3 in amino acids: CSARAGLKETQYF. The DNA read from the CDR3 is TGCAGTGCTAGAGCGGGGTTGAAAGAGACC.

This clone was observed many times. The read ends 3 residues shy of where the CDR3 ends; the end is completed using the germline J gene. This chain joins TRBV10-2 and TRBJ2-3; 10 bases are a match to TRBD1. The CDR3 consists of 18 residues. V gave up 9 bases and J gave up 0 bases; unmatched junction bases: 15. The germline CDR1 and CDR2 sequences are WSHSY and SAAADI. The CDR3 reads CASGTGASLAQSTDTQYF. The part of the CDR3 DNA that was read is TGCGCCAGTGGGACAGGGGCCAGCCTAGCCCAAAGCACAGATACG.

The table lists this clone with many counts. The CDR3 goes on 3 residues after the read ends, and that part is filled in from the germline J gene. This sequence joins TRBV19 and TRBJ1-5, with D possibly TRBD1 on 6 matching bases. Germline lookup yields CDR1 LNHDA and CDR2 SQIVND (reference sequence). V shed 4 bases and J shed 6 bases, with 10 bases lying between them. The CDR3 is 13 amino acids. CDR3 sequence: CASSTQGFQPQHF. Incomplete CDR3 DNA: TGTGCCAGTAGTACACAGGGTTTTCAGCCC.

The table lists this clone with many counts. The read ends 3 residues before the CDR3 terminus; that terminus is restored from the germline J gene. This chain links TRBV5-6 with TRBJ2-7; D gene unclear. There are 12 residues in the CDR3. Germline V gene data show CDR1 as SGHDT and CDR2 as YYEEEE. Trimming cost V 4 bases and J 4 bases, with 9 bases left between them. Here the CDR3 reads CASSLESYEQYF. The sequenced CDR3 bases are TGTGCCAGCAGCCTGGAATCGTACGAG.

This clone was seen ten or more times. Read sequence stops 3 residues before the CDR3 end, and the germline J gene provides the missing end. This chain links TRBV12-3 or TRBV12-4 with TRBJ2-3, with D unclear. V shed 2 bases and J shed 5 bases, with 11 bases lying between them. The length of the CDR3 is 14 residues. CDR3 DNA, as far as it was read: TGTGCCAGCAGTTTATCTGGCCTGCTAGATACG. This gives the protein CASSLSGLLDT. The full CDR3 sequence reads CASSLSGLLDTQYF.

This clone was recorded many times. The read ends 3 residues early relative to the CDR3; the germline J gene fills the gap. The chain joins TRBV2 to TRBJ2-1; 7 bases are a match to TRBD1. The CDR3 length is 16 residues. Looked up from germline, CDR1 is SNHLY and CDR2 is FYNNEI. V dropped 4 bases and J dropped 3; count of bases not matched to a gene: 9. CDR3 protein: CASSVGGQFYYNEQFF. The part of the CDR3 DNA that was read is TGTGCCAGCAGTGTTGGGGGACAGTTCTACTACAATGAG. Full variable domain (missing parts from reference TRBV2 and TRBJ2-1): EPEVTQTPSHQVTQMGQEVILRCVPISNHLYFYWYRQILGQKVEFLVSFYNNEISEKSEIFDDQFSVERPDGSNFTLKIRSTKLEDSAMYFCASSVGGQFYYNEQFFGPGTRLTVL.

This clone has a count of ten or more. The CDR3 goes on 3 residues after the read ends, and that part is filled in from the germline J gene. The rearrangement links TRBV12-3 or TRBV12-4 to TRBJ1-6; D may be TRBD1 (6 bases). The CDR3 is made up of 13 amino acids. V was cut by 3 bases and J by 7 bases, with 7 bases left in between. The sequenced part of the CDR3 DNA is TGTGCCAGCAGTTTGACAGGAAATTCACCC. Translating it yields CASSLTGNSP. The complete CDR3 reads CASSLTGNSPLHF.

This clone was found many times. The read halts 3 residues ahead of the CDR3 end, with the missing end drawn from the germline J gene. The chain has TRBV30 and TRBJ2-1; 10 bases map to TRBD2. V was pared by 3 bases and J by 5 bases, with 1 base of the junction left unmatched. Per the germline V gene, CDR1 is GTSNPN and CDR2 is SVGIG (reference sequence). This CDR3 has 13 amino acids. The CDR3 sequence is CAWSLAGDNEQFF. The part of the CDR3 DNA that was read is TGTGCCTGGAGCCTAGCGGGAGACAATGAG.

This clone was observed at least ten times. The read falls 3 residues short of the CDR3 end, and the missing part is taken from the germline J gene. This rearrangement joins TRBV19 to TRBJ2-2, with 7 bases matching TRBD1. Germline assignment: CDR1 LNHDA and CDR2 SQIVND (reference sequence). The CDR3 length is 15 residues. The ends lost 3 bases at V and 3 bases at J; junction bases unmatched: 4. Incomplete CDR3 DNA: TGTGCCAGTAGTATGGAACAGGGGTACACCGGGGAG. Protein sequence: CASSMEQGYTGE. The CDR3, in full, reads CASSMEQGYTGELFF.

In its sample, this clone was seen many times. Sequencing ends 3 residues short of the CDR3 end; the germline J gene provides the rest. The chain couples TRBV19 to TRBJ1-5; D is perhaps TRBD1 (5 bases). The germline V gene encodes CDR1 LNHDA and CDR2 SQIVND (reference sequence). V lost 9 bases, J lost 3 bases, and 9 bases lay in between. The CDR3 runs 12 residues. This chain's CDR3 is CASRDYNQPQHF. The CDR3 bases that were read are TGTGCCAGCCGGGACTACAATCAGCCC.

There are many counts of this clone. The read gets to within 3 residues of the CDR3 end, and the germline J gene fills in the rest. This chain links TRBV6-2 or TRBV6-3 with TRBJ1-5; 10 nucleotides match TRBD1. Germline lookup yields CDR1 MNHEY and CDR2 SVGEGT. CDR3 size: 15 residues. The J segment lost 6 bases and the V segment lost 4 bases, leaving 6 bases of the junction unmatched. CDR3 amino acids: CASSSGTGVSQPQHF. The covered CDR3 bases are TGTGCCAGCAGTTCCGGGACAGGGGTTTCTCAGCCC.

This clone has more than one count but fewer than ten. The read falls 3 residues short of the CDR3 end, and the missing part is taken from the germline J gene. The chain uses TRBV19 and TRBJ2-4; D perhaps matches TRBD2 (6 bases). Germline values: CDR1 LNHDA, CDR2 SQIVND (reference sequence). CDR3 length: 13 amino acids. CDR3 DNA, as far as it was read: TGTGCCAGTAGCACAGAGAATCGGCGGGGT. Encoded protein: CASSTENRRG. The CDR3 as a whole reads CASSTENRRGQYF.

About this clone: This may be a read error, as it is one base from a much larger clone. Read data end 3 residues before the CDR3 end; the end is taken from the germline J gene. This rearrangement joins TRBV2 to TRBJ2-1; 8 positions match TRBD2. Germline loops: CDR1 SNHLY, CDR2 FYNNEI. This CDR3 region has 13 residues. Trimming removed 6 bases from V and 6 bases from J; junction bases left unmatched: 4. The CDR3 bases that were read are TGTGCCAGCAGGAGTAGCGGGGTCAATGAG. Protein product: CASRSSGVNE. The full CDR3 protein is CASRSSGVNEQFF.

This clone came up a few times. The CDR3 end is not reached by the read, which stops 3 residues before it; the germline J gene fills it in. J is TRBJ1-1 and V is TRBV11-2, with TRBD1 as a possible D gene (5 bases). Germline V gene lookup returns CDR1 SGHAT and CDR2 FQNNGV. This CDR3 spans 15 amino acids. CDR3 bases read: TGTGCCAGCAGCTTGGTAGCGGACAACTCCTACGAG. Translated: CASSLVADNSYE. The full CDR3 sequence reads CASSLVADNSYEAFF.

This clone was counted at least ten times. The read finishes 3 residues shy of the CDR3 end, and the germline J gene is used to complete it. The chain recombines TRBV4-2 with TRBJ1-4, with a possible D match to TRBD1 (5 bases). This CDR3 region has 15 residues. CDR1 and CDR2 (germline): LGHNA, YNFKEQ. V was cut by 0 bases and J by 7 bases, with 12 bases left in between. The CDR3 protein is CASSQDNPGGEKLFF. The sequenced CDR3 bases are TGTGCCAGCAGCCAAGATAATCCGGGGGGTGAAAAA.

This clone was seen at least ten times. The read is 3 residues too short to cover the CDR3 end, so that end is filled in from the germline J gene. The rearrangement joins TRBV7-2 to TRBJ2-3, with 12 bases identical to TRBD2. The germline V gene has CDR1 SGHTA and CDR2 FQGNSA. The junction had 6 bases not matched to a gene; V was cut back by 4 bases and J by 7 bases. CDR3 length: 15 amino acids. The CDR3 protein is CASSSLTSGRNTQYF. The DNA read from the CDR3 is TGTGCCAGCAGCTCCCTGACTAGCGGGAGAAATACG.

In its sample, this clone ranks as medium-sized. From the germline J gene comes the end of the CDR3, since the read stops 3 residues before it. The chain recombines TRBV5-1 with TRBJ1-2; the D gene is possibly TRBD1 (5 bases). V lost 1 base to trimming and J lost 2 bases, with 9 bases between them. CDR3 length: 14 residues. Germline-derived CDR1 and CDR2 are SGHRS and YFSETQ. The CDR3 region is CASSLSPGNYGYTF. CDR3 DNA (partial): TGCGCCAGCAGCTTGTCCCCAGGGAACTATGGC.

This clone has ten or more counts. The observed sequence ends 3 residues before the CDR3 terminus, with the missing tail filled in from the germline J gene. The genes are TRBV20-1 and TRBJ2-1; 15 nucleotides align to TRBD2. The ends lost 1 base at V and 8 bases at J; junction bases unmatched: 6. This CDR3 region has 16 residues. Germline CDR1 and CDR2: DFQATT and SNEGSKA (reference sequence). The covered CDR3 bases are TGCAGTGCTAGAGTGGGGACTAGCGGGAGGCTCGATGAG. Translation gives CSARVGTSGRLDE. The full-length CDR3 reads as CSARVGTSGRLDEQFF.

The sample holds many counts of this clone. The CDR3 end falls 3 residues outside the read, so it is completed with the germline J gene. The V call is TRBV20-1, the J call TRBJ1-1; D is uncertain. Trimming took 5 bases from V and 6 from J, leaving 13 bases between them. CDR1 DFQATT and CDR2 SNEGSKA come from the germline V gene (reference sequence). The CDR3 length is 12 residues. CDR3 sequence reads: CSADKGRAEAFF. Incomplete CDR3 DNA: TGCAGTGCTGACAAAGGGCGCGCTGAA.

For this clone: The read comes to an end 3 residues before the CDR3 does, leaving the germline J gene to fill in the end. The chain combines TRBV30 with TRBJ2-4; TRBD2 matches 9 bases. Trimming cost V 0 bases and J 7 bases; bases outside gene matches: 4. The CDR3 length is 14 residues. The germline V gene encodes CDR1 GTSNPN and CDR2 SVGIG (reference sequence). The CDR3 DNA, read in part, is TGTGCCTGGAGTGTATCGACTAGCGGTAACATT. Amino acid sequence: CAWSVSTSGNI. The complete CDR3 protein is CAWSVSTSGNIQYF.

Ten or more counts support this clone. The covered CDR3 bases are TGTGCCAGCAAGCTAGCGGGAGGAGGGGGCAATGAG. It translates to CASKLAGGGGNE. The full-length CDR3 reads as CASKLAGGGGNEQFF. The genes are TRBV2 and TRBJ2-1; 11 bases fit TRBD2. The DNA ends 3 residues before the CDR3 does, and the rest of the CDR3 is filled in from the germline J gene. CDR3 size: 15 residues. Per germline, CDR1 SNHLY and CDR2 FYNNEI. V was pared by 7 bases and J by 6 bases, with 8 bases of the junction left unmatched.